The 28 T cell receptor beta chains given below trace back to one sample, sequenced in a study of CXCR3-negative and CXCR3-positive naive CD8 T cells. The study made its TRB cDNA libraries by 5' RACE, adding UMI labels. For each CDR3 protein, TCRdb gives one entry from its re-call of the 5' RACE reads, without DNA. The sample holds around 140,000 distinct CDR3 sequences. Sequencing was carried out using naive CXCR3- CD8+ T cells from blood. Subset given: CD45RO-CCR7+CD27+CD95- naive CD8+ T cells lacking CXCR3 (TNR3-). All receptors come from a human donor in good health. Some clones in this sample may be carry-over from other donors' samples.

This rearrangement joins TRBV5-1 to TRBJ2-3. This CDR3 spans 14 amino acids. Per the germline V gene, CDR1 is SGHRS and CDR2 is YFSETQ. CDR3 residues: CASSSGVLTDTQYF.

The chain recombines TRBV7-9 with TRBJ2-5; TCRdb names TRBD1, which stays unverified in the absence of DNA. Looked up from germline, CDR1 is SEHNR and CDR2 is FQNEAQ (reference sequence). CDR3 length: 13 residues. The CDR3 sequence is CASSGTGQETQYF.

The gene calls are TRBV6-2 or TRBV6-3 and TRBJ2-7; TCRdb designates TRBD2, a call that cannot be tested without DNA. Germline CDR1 is MNHEY and CDR2 is SVGEGT. The CDR3 sequence is 13 residues long. CDR3 sequence: CASSKGTSGSQIF.

The rearrangement joins TRBV20-1 to TRBJ2-1; TCRdb designates TRBD1, a call that cannot be tested without DNA. Germline V gene sequence: CDR1 DFQATT, CDR2 SNEGSKA (reference sequence). This CDR3 spans 12 amino acids. CDR3 loop: CSASLGGSRQFF.

The chain employs TRBV4-1 and TRBJ2-4; TCRdb's D call, TRBD1, is unchecked because there is no DNA. The CDR3 length is 17 residues. In germline, CDR1 is MGHRA, CDR2 YSYEKL. This CDR3 reads CASSQPTAPFAKNIQYF.

The chain links TRBV6-2 or TRBV6-3 to TRBJ2-7; absent DNA, TCRdb's TRBD1 call cannot be checked. CDR3 length equals 13 residues. Germline V CDR1 and CDR2: MNHEY, SVGEGT. The CDR3: CASSAKTVREQYF.

The rearrangement links TRBV29-1 to TRBJ1-4. CDR1 SQVTM and CDR2 ANQGSEA come from the germline V gene. This CDR3 is 11 amino acids long. CDR3: CSVLDSGKLFF.

The chain is built from TRBV6-5 and TRBJ1-1; TCRdb selects TRBD1, and the lack of DNA leaves this call unchecked. CDR1 and CDR2 (germline): MNHEY, SVGAGI. This CDR3 is 17 amino acids long. The CDR3 region is CASSTRGTMVLGTEAFF.

The J gene is TRBJ2-5, the V gene TRBV15; TCRdb indicates TRBD1, and absent DNA this call remains unverified. Germline assignment: CDR1 LNHNV and CDR2 YYDKDF (reference sequence). The CDR3 is 13 amino acids. CDR3 region: CATSGGTFETQYF.

The rearrangement joins TRBV27 to TRBJ2-1; TCRdb indicates TRBD2, and absent DNA this call remains unverified. The germline V gene encodes CDR1 MNHEY and CDR2 SMNVEV (reference sequence). The CDR3 totals 14 residues. This CDR3 is CASKPRTFYNEQFF.

The chain links TRBV29-1 to TRBJ2-7; TCRdb proposes TRBD1, but this gene call is untestable without DNA. There are 14 residues in the CDR3. Germline CDR1 is SQVTM and CDR2 is ANQGSEA. CDR3 loop: CSVGSRGVPREQYF.

V gene TRBV4-1 combines with J gene TRBJ2-1; TCRdb lists TRBD2, though no DNA is available to test this call. This CDR3 is built from 15 residues. Germline V lookup: CDR1 MGHRA, CDR2 YSYEKL. CDR3 sequence: CASSRKLEALDEQFF.

This chain joins TRBV3-1 and TRBJ2-7; TCRdb indicates TRBD2, and absent DNA this call remains unverified. Germline values: CDR1 LGHDT, CDR2 YNNKEL (reference sequence). This CDR3 is 12 amino acids long. The CDR3 protein is CASKGYHNEQYF.

V and J are TRBV7-8 and TRBJ2-5. Germline V gene lookup returns CDR1 SGHVS and CDR2 FQNEAQ. This CDR3 comprises 17 residues. This CDR3 reads CASSLMAVYRSQETQYF.

This chain uses TRBV6-5 with TRBJ2-3; TCRdb designates TRBD1, a call that cannot be tested without DNA. The CDR3 is 15 amino acids. Germline CDR1 MNHEY, CDR2 SVGAGI. The chain's CDR3 is CASSYSSVGADTQYF.

The rearrangement links TRBV7-2 to TRBJ2-7; lacking DNA, the TRBD1 call made by TCRdb goes unchecked. Germline V lookup: CDR1 SGHTA, CDR2 FQGNSA. The CDR3 covers 19 residues. CDR3 region: CASSDGSIGTSARSYEQYF. Filled out from reference TRBV7-2 and TRBJ2-7, the complete variable domain reads GAGVSQSPSNKVTEKGKDVELRCDPISGHTALYWYRQSLGQGLEFLIYFQGNSAPDKSGLPSDRFSAERTGGSVSTLTIQRTQQEDSAVYLCASSDGSIGTSARSYEQYFGPGTRLTVT.

This rearrangement joins TRBV7-6 to TRBJ2-3; the TRBD2 assignment by TCRdb is unverifiable without DNA. The CDR3 length is 17 residues. The germline V gene encodes CDR1 SGHVS and CDR2 FNYEAQ. The CDR3 protein is CASSSVGGAPLPDTQYF.

The CDR3 loop reads CASSSGGAEQFF. The rearrangement joins TRBV12-3 or TRBV12-4 to TRBJ2-1; TCRdb's D call of TRBD1 is untestable without DNA. The CDR3 has 12 residues.

The chain is built from TRBV5-1 and TRBJ2-1. CDR3 length: 15 residues. CDR1 SGHRS and CDR2 YFSETQ come from the germline V gene. The CDR3 region is CASSPIYTVNNEQFF.

V is TRBV3-1 and J is TRBJ1-2. The CDR3 contains 16 residues. The germline V gene has CDR1 LGHDT and CDR2 YNNKEL (reference sequence). The CDR3: CASSQYPTGTSDGYTF.

This sequence joins TRBV5-1 and TRBJ1-1. The germline V gene encodes CDR1 SGHRS and CDR2 YFSETQ. The CDR3 is 14 amino acids. The CDR3 is CASSISPGNLEAFF.

This sequence joins TRBV7-2 and TRBJ2-2. The CDR3 runs to 12 residues. Germline loops: CDR1 SGHTA, CDR2 FQGNSA. CDR3 region: CASSSLSQELFF. The variable domain in full, completed from reference TRBV7-2 and TRBJ2-2, reads GAGVSQSPSNKVTEKGKDVELRCDPISGHTALYWYRQSLGQGLEFLIYFQGNSAPDKSGLPSDRFSAERTGGSVSTLTIQRTQQEDSAVYLCASSSLSQELFFGEGSRLTVL.

This sequence joins TRBV6-1 and TRBJ2-1; TCRdb selects TRBD2, and the lack of DNA leaves this call unchecked. This CDR3 is 15 amino acids long. Germline CDR1 and CDR2: MNHNS and SASEGT. CDR3 in amino acids: CASSEWPSGSDEQFF.

This chain links TRBV27 with TRBJ2-1; TCRdb calls TRBD1, which cannot be checked without DNA. In germline, CDR1 is MNHEY, CDR2 SMNVEV (reference sequence). The CDR3 spans 16 residues. The CDR3 region is CASRRPGGEYYNEQFF.

The CDR3 here is CSVELLRTLVDGYTF. The J gene is TRBJ1-2, the V gene TRBV29-1. The CDR3 is 15 residues long. Germline CDR1 reads SQVTM; CDR2 reads ANQGSEA.

V is TRBV4-1 and J is TRBJ2-7. The CDR3 is 15 residues long. CDR1 is MGHRA and CDR2 is YSYEKL in the germline V gene. CDR3: CASSQDWQSSYEQYF.

V gene TRBV28 combines with J gene TRBJ1-1. Germline V lookup: CDR1 MDHEN, CDR2 SYDVKM. The CDR3 covers 13 residues. The CDR3 protein is CASRRQVWTEAFF.

The chain joins TRBV7-8 to TRBJ2-7; without DNA, the TCRdb call of TRBD1 cannot be checked. This CDR3 has 15 amino acids. Germline V gene sequence: CDR1 SGHVS, CDR2 FQNEAQ. Here the CDR3 reads CASSSSGQSNYEQYF.